The present T cell receptor (beta chain) was sequenced within a study of cytomegalovirus exposure and HLA in healthy donors. General study results and limits: Per a later analysis, 16,951 TCR beta sequences showed association with HLA alleles at 0.05 false discovery rate. Later analysis identified several of the most significant clusters that appeared linked to common viral pathogens.

Points on this clone: Its antigen is not identified.

13 Jbeta primers and 60 Vbeta primers were used for the PCR. Repertoires were generated with immunoSEQ multiplex PCR, while TCRdb's copy carries only in-frame clones and drops some. The sample lists about 170,000 clones; over 75% were seen once. Germline V gene lookup returns CDR1 MDHEN and CDR2 SYDVKM. The V and J ends lost 2 bases and 6 bases respectively, with 10 bases between them. The CDR3 runs 13 residues. The chain employs TRBV28 and TRBJ1-2, with D perhaps TRBD1 (6 bases). The TCR was taken from a female donor in good health and CMV-seronegative. The sequenced sample consisted of PBMCs. CDR3 region: CASSLEGGNGYTF. Written as DNA, the CDR3 is TGTGCCAGCAGTTTAGAGGGGGGGAATGGCTACACCTTC.